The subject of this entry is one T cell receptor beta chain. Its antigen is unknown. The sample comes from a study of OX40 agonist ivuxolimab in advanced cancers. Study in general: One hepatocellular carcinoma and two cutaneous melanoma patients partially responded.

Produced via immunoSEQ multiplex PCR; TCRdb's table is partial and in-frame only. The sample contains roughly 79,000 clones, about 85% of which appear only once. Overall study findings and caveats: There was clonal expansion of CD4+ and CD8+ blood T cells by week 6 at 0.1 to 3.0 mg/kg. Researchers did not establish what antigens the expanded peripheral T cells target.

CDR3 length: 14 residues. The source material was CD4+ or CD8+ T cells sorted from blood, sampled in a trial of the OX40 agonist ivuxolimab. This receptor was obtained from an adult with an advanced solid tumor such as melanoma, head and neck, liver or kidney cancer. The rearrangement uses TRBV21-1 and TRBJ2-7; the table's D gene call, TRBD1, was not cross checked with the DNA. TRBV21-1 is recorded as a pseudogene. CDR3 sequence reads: CAITQVGPSYEQYF. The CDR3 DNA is TGTGCCATCACCCAGGTGGGGCCATCCTACGAGCAGTACTTC.